Detailed here is one TCR beta chain. Its matching antigen is unknown. The assay was immunoSEQ multiplex PCR, and TCRdb's table has in-frame clones only and misses some. The sample records more than 65,000 clones, 80% being singletons. V was clipped by 4 bases and J by 2 bases; unmatched bases: 7. The germline V gene has CDR1 KGHSH and CDR2 LQKENI. The CDR3 is made up of 16 amino acids. This sample stems from a study of early stage breast cancer tumors. Study results and limitations: Enriched TCRB sequences shared across patients were mostly commonly generated sequences.

The chain has TRBV18 and TRBJ2-3, with 9 bases lining up with TRBD2. The clonotype comes from a person in their 40s with breast cancer. The sample comprised blood. The CDR3 spells CASSLSTSGPTDTQYF. The CDR3 nucleotides are TGTGCCAGCTCACTTTCCACTAGCGGGCCCACAGATACGCAGTATTTT.